This entry concerns a single T cell receptor (beta chain). The entry originates in a study of blood T cell repertoires in COVID-19. This CDR3 is built from 13 residues. V was trimmed by 2 bases and J by 3 bases, leaving 8 bases between them. CDR1 and CDR2 from the germline V gene are LGHNA and YSLEER. In the authors' methods: Amplification from reference gene primers served as the basis for estimated nucleated cell counts. TCRdb keeps only in-frame clones here, not all; method: immunoSEQ multiplex PCR. That table is the source of V, J and clone size, and D and trimming were worked out from the DNA. The profile shows approximately 250,000 clones, less than 90% of them singletons.

Specimen: peripheral blood. This TCR derives from a man in his 60s with acute or convalescent COVID-19. The chain joins TRBV4-3 to TRBJ2-7, with D unclear. The CDR3 region has the DNA TGCGCCAGCAGCCAAACTTCGAGCTACGAGCAGTACTTC. This sequence encodes CASSQTSSYEQYF.